This entry lists 30 T cell receptor beta chains sequenced from one sample in a study of blood T cell repertoires in COVID-19. Method: immunoSEQ multiplex PCR; TCRdb's copy keeps in-frame clones and lacks some. The sample shows under 20,000 clones, about 91% of them seen only once. The sequenced sample consisted of peripheral blood. The source is a human donor in a cohort sampled during active COVID-19. The donor label of this sample is uncertain.

This clone has only one observation. The J gene is TRBJ2-3, the V gene TRBV7-9; tentative D call: TRBD2 (6 bases). Trimming removed 7 bases from V and 0 bases from J, with 11 bases in between. This CDR3 has 14 residues. Germline CDR1 and CDR2: SEHNR and FQNEAQ (reference sequence). The CDR3 DNA reads as TGTGCCAGCAACGGCGGGACTAGCACAGATACGCAGTATTTT. Translation: CASNGGTSTDTQYF.

This chain connects TRBV7-3 to TRBJ2-2; 12 positions agree with TRBD2. Germline lookup yields CDR1 SGHTA and CDR2 FQGTGA. The CDR3 covers 15 residues. V lost 5 bases to trimming and J lost 7 bases; unmatched junction nucleotides: 5. The CDR3 region is CASSQTSGSFGELFF. CDR3 nucleotides: TGTGCCAGCAGCCAGACTAGCGGGAGTTTCGGGGAGCTGTTTTTT.

This chain connects TRBV19 to TRBJ2-1, with a tentative D call TRBD2 (5 bases). CDR1 is LNHDA, CDR2 SQIVND, per germline (reference sequence). The CDR3 consists of 12 residues. Trimming left V 4 bases short and J 14 bases short, with 15 bases between. Here the CDR3 DNA reads TGTGCCAGTAGTAACCACCGGGAAATGGAGTTCTTC. Translating it yields CASSNHREMEFF.

V and J are TRBV15 and TRBJ2-7; 10 bases line up with TRBD2. Germline CDR1 is LNHNV and CDR2 is YYDKDF (reference sequence). There are 15 residues in the CDR3. The J segment lost 0 bases and the V segment lost 5 bases, leaving 4 bases of the junction unmatched. The CDR3 DNA reads TGTGCCACCAGCCCTAGCGGGAGTGGCTCCTACGAGCAGTACTTC. Translated, it gives CATSPSGSGSYEQYF. Based on the CDR3 plus reference TRBV15 and TRBJ2-7, the full variable domain is DAMVIQNPRYQVTQFGKPVTLSCSQTLNHNVMYWYQQKSSQAPKLLFHYYDKDFNNEADTPDNFQSRRPNTSFCFLDIRSPGLGDTAMYLCATSPSGSGSYEQYFGPGTRLTVT.

V gene TRBV18 combines with J gene TRBJ2-7; 9 bases are shared with TRBD2. Trimming cost V 3 bases and J 2 bases; bases outside gene matches: 5. Germline V gives CDR1 KGHSH, CDR2 LQKENI. The CDR3 is 15 amino acids. The CDR3 loop is CASSPQTSGAYEQYF. The CDR3 region has the DNA TGTGCCAGCTCACCTCAGACTAGCGGAGCCTACGAGCAGTACTTC.

V gene TRBV6-1 combines with J gene TRBJ2-2; the D gene is possibly TRBD2 (6 bases). Trimming stripped 2 bases from V and 3 bases from J, with 7 bases between. The CDR3 runs 14 residues. Germline V CDR1 and CDR2: MNHNS, SASEGT. The DNA of the CDR3 is TGTGCCAGCAGTGAATTAGCGGACACCGGGGAGCTGTTTTTT. Amino acid sequence: CASSELADTGELFF.

This chain links TRBV19 with TRBJ2-1; TRBD1 aligns across 9 bases. The germline V gene has CDR1 LNHDA and CDR2 SQIVND (reference sequence). The trim removed 6 bases at V and 4 bases at J, leaving 7 bases unmatched. The CDR3 runs 15 residues. As DNA, the CDR3 is TGTGCCAGTAGACGGGACAGGGAAAGTTACAATGAGCAGTTCTTC. Translating it yields CASRRDRESYNEQFF.

The J gene is TRBJ1-5, the V gene TRBV12-3 or TRBV12-4; D uncertain. Deletions cut 3 bases from V and 9 bases from J, with 9 bases between. The CDR3 is 12 residues long. This CDR3 is CASSLTSGPQHF. CDR3 in DNA: TGTGCCAGCAGTTTGACGTCAGGGCCCCAGCATTTT.

The chain carries TRBV10-1 and TRBJ2-1; 8 bases match TRBD2. Unmatched junction bases numbered 7, after V lost 2 bases and J lost 7 bases. CDR3 size: 15 residues. Germline-derived CDR1 and CDR2 are WNHNN and SYGVQD (reference sequence). CDR3 in amino acids: CASSEGVAGWNEQFF. CDR3 DNA: TGCGCCAGCAGTGAGGGGGTAGCGGGATGGAATGAGCAGTTCTTC.

The chain carries TRBV6-5 and TRBJ1-1; D unresolved. Trimming removed 6 bases from V and 7 bases from J, with 15 bases in between. The CDR3 covers 13 residues. Germline-derived CDR1 and CDR2 are MNHEY and SVGAGI. The CDR3 nucleotides read TGTGCCAGCAGAGCCGGGAGCTCGGTTGAAGCTTTCTTT. Translation gives CASRAGSSVEAFF.

The V call is TRBV7-9, the J call TRBJ1-2; 8 bases align to TRBD1. J gave up 4 bases and V 5 bases, and 9 bases lay outside the gene matches. This CDR3 is built from 15 residues. In germline, CDR1 is SEHNR, CDR2 FQNEAQ (reference sequence). CDR3 region: CASSVTGGSPYGYTF. The CDR3, as DNA: TGTGCCAGCAGCGTAACAGGGGGGAGTCCCTATGGCTACACCTTC.

The chain is built from TRBV7-8 and TRBJ2-5, with 11 bases that match TRBD1. V lost 5 bases and J lost 5; bases outside the gene matches: 10. This CDR3 comprises 16 residues. Germline V gives CDR1 SGHVS, CDR2 FQNEAQ. The CDR3 region has the DNA TGTGCCAGCAGCGGCTCAAGGACAGGGGGCTTCGAGACCCAGTACTTC. Its protein is CASSGSRTGGFETQYF. Combining the CDR3 with reference TRBV7-8 and TRBJ2-5 gives the whole variable domain GAGVSQSPRYKVAKRGQDVALRCDPISGHVSLFWYQQALGQGPEFLTYFQNEAQLDKSGLPSDRFFAERPEGSVSTLKIQRTQQEDSAVYLCASSGSRTGGFETQYFGPGTRLLVL.

This clone is labeled as medium-sized. The genes are TRBV19 and TRBJ2-7; 8 bases map to TRBD1. Germline V gene sequence: CDR1 LNHDA, CDR2 SQIVND (reference sequence). The CDR3 length is 13 residues. V lost 4 bases and J lost 5; bases outside the gene matches: 4. CDR3 DNA sequence: TGTGCCAGTAGTAGCAGGGGGCGGCACGAGCAGTACTTC. Translation: CASSSRGRHEQYF.

This chain connects TRBV5-1 to TRBJ2-1; the match to TRBD1 covers 7 bases. With 2 bases clipped from V and 12 bases from J, the junction kept 8 bases outside the gene matches. Germline CDR1 SGHRS, CDR2 YFSETQ. The CDR3 consists of 13 residues. The CDR3 DNA follows: TGCGCCAGCAGCTTCAACAGGGGCCCCTTGCAGTTCTTC. This sequence encodes CASSFNRGPLQFF.

The V call is TRBV3-1 (or the pseudogene TRBV3-2), the J call TRBJ2-1, with D possibly being TRBD1 (5 bases). With 0 bases removed from V and 9 bases from J, the gap between germline ends came to 12 bases. The CDR3 contains 14 residues. Germline loops: CDR1 LGHDT, CDR2 YNNKEL (reference sequence). CDR3 amino acids: CASSQDRQGSEQFF. DNA of the CDR3: TGTGCCAGCAGCCAAGATAGGCAGGGTAGTGAGCAGTTCTTC.

The chain has TRBV5-6 and TRBJ1-2, with 7 nucleotides matching TRBD1. Losses at the gene ends were 3 bases for V and 6 bases for J; bases not matched to a gene: 2. This CDR3 region has 12 residues. Germline CDR1 reads SGHDT; CDR2 reads YYEEEE. The DNA of the CDR3 is TGTGCCAGCAGCTGGGGGACAGATGGCTACACCTTC. Amino acids: CASSWGTDGYTF.

This clone has just one count. The genes are TRBV6-5 and TRBJ2-3; 8 nucleotides agree with TRBD1. The CDR3 is 14 amino acids. The V segment lost 6 bases and the J segment 2 bases; nucleotides outside the gene matches: 4. Germline values: CDR1 MNHEY, CDR2 SVGAGI. The chain's CDR3 is CASRTGASTDTQYF. CDR3 sequence (DNA): TGTGCCAGCAGGACAGGGGCCTCCACAGATACGCAGTATTTT.

The rearrangement links TRBV11-2 to TRBJ2-7; D not resolved. The CDR3 consists of 12 residues. Germline V lookup: CDR1 SGHAT, CDR2 FQNNGV. V was shortened by 7 bases and J by 6 bases, with 13 bases between the two germline ends. The CDR3 protein is CASNTLGTEQYF. The CDR3 region has the DNA TGTGCCAGCAATACGCTAGGAACCGAGCAGTACTTC.

V gene TRBV11-3 combines with J gene TRBJ2-3; TRBD2 agrees at 11 bases. The CDR3 totals 18 residues. Trimming took 5 bases from V and 7 from J; bases not matched to a gene: 17. Looked up from germline, CDR1 is SGHNT and CDR2 is YENEEA. CDR3 protein: CASSQGVTSGSNLNTQYF. The CDR3 DNA sequence: TGTGCCAGCAGCCAGGGGGTAACTAGCGGGAGCAACTTGAATACGCAGTATTTT.

CDR3 nucleotides: TGTGCCAGCAGTTTAGGGACTAATCAGCCCCAGCATTTT. It encodes CASSLGTNQPQHF. The chain uses TRBV12-3 or TRBV12-4 and TRBJ1-5; no firm D call. This CDR3 comprises 13 residues. The V end was cut by 1 base, the J end by 4 bases, with 5 bases between.

The CDR3 region is CAISEVYRPGNTIYF. CDR3 nucleotides: TGTGCCATCAGTGAGGTTTACAGGCCTGGAAACACCATATATTTT. The chain recombines TRBV10-3 with TRBJ1-3, with D possibly being TRBD1 (5 bases). Trimming stripped 2 bases from V and 2 bases from J, with 10 bases between. Germline lookup yields CDR1 ENHRY and CDR2 SYGVKD. The CDR3 covers 15 residues.

This chain joins TRBV5-1 and TRBJ2-3; 8 bases agree with TRBD2. V shed 0 bases and J 2 bases; nucleotides not matched to a gene: 8. CDR3 size: 17 residues. CDR1 and CDR2 from the germline V gene are SGHRS and YFSETQ. CDR3 DNA sequence: TGCGCCAGCAGCTTGGGGGCTAGCGGGCACCCCACAGATACGCAGTATTTT. Its translation: CASSLGASGHPTDTQYF.

This clone was observed a single time. The chain employs TRBV2 and TRBJ2-1; D gene ambiguous. This CDR3 region has 15 residues. The ends were cut back, 7 bases at V and 0 bases at J, with 13 bases in the middle. Germline-derived CDR1 and CDR2 are SNHLY and FYNNEI. Written as DNA, the CDR3 is TGTGCCAGCAAAGAGTCTGATAGCTCCTACAATGAGCAGTTCTTC. The encoded protein is CASKESDSSYNEQFF.

The chain joins TRBV6-2 or TRBV6-3 to TRBJ2-7; 7 bases line up with TRBD1. The CDR3 runs to 17 residues. The ends lost 2 bases at V and 0 bases at J; junction bases unmatched: 10. Germline V gene data show CDR1 as MNHEY and CDR2 as SVGEGT. CDR3 residues: CASSYANQGQSSYEQYF. CDR3 in DNA: TGTGCCAGCAGTTACGCGAACCAGGGACAGTCCTCCTACGAGCAGTACTTC.

V and J are TRBV6-5 and TRBJ1-5; 7 bases agree with TRBD1. V lost 6 bases to trimming and J lost 0 bases; unmatched junction nucleotides: 2. The CDR3 loop spans 14 amino acids. Per the germline V gene, CDR1 is MNHEY and CDR2 is SVGAGI. CDR3 residues: CASSRTGSNQPQHF. CDR3 in DNA: TGTGCCAGCAGCCGGACAGGTAGCAATCAGCCCCAGCATTTT.

V is TRBV9 and J is TRBJ2-4; 9 bases are a match to TRBD2. This CDR3 region has 17 residues. Germline values: CDR1 SGDLS, CDR2 YYNGEE. V shed 0 bases and J 0 bases; nucleotides not matched to a gene: 4. The CDR3 reads CASSVGSGGLAKNIQYF. Written as DNA, the CDR3 is TGTGCCAGCAGCGTAGGTAGCGGGGGACTAGCCAAAAACATTCAGTACTTC.

This clone has a handful of counts. The J gene is TRBJ1-5, the V gene TRBV6-1; no reliable D call. Trimming left V 2 bases short and J 0 bases short, with 5 bases between. The CDR3 covers 14 residues. Germline CDR1 MNHNS, CDR2 SASEGT. CDR3: CASSELYSNQPQHF. Here the CDR3 DNA reads TGTGCCAGCAGTGAACTGTATAGCAATCAGCCCCAGCATTTT.

V and J are TRBV5-1 and TRBJ2-2; possible D gene TRBD1, 6 bases. The germline V gene has CDR1 SGHRS and CDR2 YFSETQ. This CDR3 is 17 amino acids long. Trimming removed 4 bases from V and 6 bases from J, with 22 bases in between. The CDR3 DNA is TGCGCCAGCAGCCCTCGACAAACAGGGAGTTCGGCCGGGGAGCTGTTTTTT. Translated, it gives CASSPRQTGSSAGELFF.

This clone was seen a single time. The genes are TRBV5-1 and TRBJ2-5, with D unresolved. The CDR3 is 15 residues long. CDR1 is SGHRS and CDR2 is YFSETQ in the germline V gene. V lost 0 bases and J 1 base, leaving 10 bases between the germline ends. The CDR3: CASSLVGRSQETQYF. CDR3 coding DNA: TGCGCCAGCAGCTTGGTCGGCCGGAGCCAAGAGACCCAGTACTTC.

The V and J genes are TRBV11-2 and TRBJ2-7; TRBD2 matches 7 bases. The CDR3 sequence is 15 residues long. From germline, CDR1 is SGHAT and CDR2 FQNNGV. V trimming: 5 bases; J trimming: 3 bases; junction bases outside the gene matches: 10. CDR3 region: CASSGGGGALYEQYF. The CDR3 DNA follows: TGTGCCAGCAGCGGCGGGGGAGGGGCCCTCTACGAGCAGTACTTC.